This T cell receptor (beta chain) is from a study of beta chain features in type 1 diabetes. Findings and limits, study-wide: Shorter TCRB CDR3s, moderately but significantly so, were found in Type 1 diabetes patients in all four CD4+ subsets.

Isolated RNA was reverse transcribed in full, so expressed TCRB transcripts were sequenced. Clones were sequenced by immunoSEQ multiplex PCR, and TCRdb holds only the in-frame ones, with some missing. This table has about 650,000 clones, around 12% appearing once. As concerns this clone: The antigen is not known.

Trimming stripped 2 bases from V and 5 bases from J, with 4 bases between. The CDR3 has 12 residues. From germline, CDR1 is ENHRY and CDR2 SYGVKD. The sequenced material came from naive CD4+ T cells from blood. The chain uses TRBV10-3 and TRBJ1-5; D ambiguous. This TCR derives from a man aged 25-40 years with type 1 diabetes. CDR3 in amino acids: CAISEGDQPQHF. CDR3 DNA: TGTGCCATCAGTGAGGGGGATCAGCCCCAGCATTTT.